The 21 T cell receptor beta chains below come from one sample, sequenced in a study of T cell responses to AZD1222 COVID-19 vaccine. The method was immunoSEQ multiplex PCR; TCRdb's version includes in-frame clones alone and lacks a portion of them. The data contain around 150,000 clones, roughly nine tenths of them seen just once; the ten biggest clones take up 1.1%. Sequenced here: peripheral blood, sampled 28 days after the second AZD1222 dose. The receptors were sampled from an adult who received the AZD1222 COVID-19 vaccine.

This clone was detected only once. The chain joins TRBV19 to TRBJ2-6; 7 positions match TRBD1. This CDR3 has 19 residues. Germline V gives CDR1 LNHDA, CDR2 SQIVND (reference sequence). V was pared by 1 base and J by 0 bases, with 9 bases of the junction left unmatched. CDR3 region: CASSIGPGQLISGANVLTF. The CDR3 nucleotides are TGTGCCAGTAGTATAGGTCCGGGACAGCTCATCTCTGGGGCCAACGTCCTGACTTTC.

This clone came up a few times. The chain couples TRBV5-1 to TRBJ2-7, with D possibly TRBD1 on 7 matching bases. From germline, CDR1 is SGHRS and CDR2 YFSETQ. This CDR3 comprises 14 residues. Trimming stripped 7 bases from V and 5 bases from J, with 19 bases between. The CDR3 DNA reads TGCGCCAGCCACTCTGGAGGGGGCACGGACGAGCAGTACTTC. Translating gives CASHSGGGTDEQYF.

The V gene is TRBV2, the J gene TRBJ1-2; D perhaps matches TRBD1 (6 bases). Germline V gene lookup returns CDR1 SNHLY and CDR2 FYNNEI. V was shortened by 6 bases and J by 4 bases, with 18 bases between the two germline ends. This CDR3 contains 15 residues. This CDR3 is CASSPNREPSYGYTF. In DNA, the CDR3 is TGTGCCAGCAGCCCTAACAGGGAGCCGAGCTATGGCTACACCTTC.

J is TRBJ1-1 and V is TRBV5-4; D not resolved. The CDR3 runs 13 residues. Germline CDR1 SGHNT, CDR2 YYREEE (reference sequence). V lost 0 bases and J 8 bases, leaving 11 bases between the germline ends. Here the CDR3 DNA reads TGTGCCAGCAGCTTGGAGTCGGCAGCAGAAGCTTTCTTT. Protein product: CASSLESAAEAFF.

The chain's CDR3 is CATSRGWGENTEAFF. DNA of the CDR3: TGTGCCACCAGCAGAGGGTGGGGGGAGAACACTGAAGCTTTCTTT. The chain recombines TRBV15 with TRBJ1-1; D is possibly TRBD1 (5 bases). V was cut by 1 base and J by 1 base, with 10 bases left in between. From germline, CDR1 is LNHNV and CDR2 YYDKDF (reference sequence). The CDR3 is 15 amino acids.

The chain links TRBV19 to TRBJ1-1, with 9 bases lining up with TRBD1. Germline V gene data show CDR1 as LNHDA and CDR2 as SQIVND (reference sequence). V was pared by 7 bases and J by 4 bases, with 7 bases of the junction left unmatched. This CDR3 has 14 residues. In DNA, the CDR3 is TGTGCCAGTACTCGGACAGGGGACGTCACTGAAGCTTTCTTT. Translated: CASTRTGDVTEAFF.

V and J are TRBV9 and TRBJ1-4; D is uncertain. Between the trimmed V and J ends, which lost 0 bases and 2 bases, there was a span of 11 bases. The V gene's germline CDR1 is SGDLS and CDR2 YYNGEE. The CDR3 is made up of 16 amino acids. As DNA, the CDR3 is TGTGCCAGCAGCGTAGAGGAGGGTAGGACTAATGAAAAACTGTTTTTT. Translating gives CASSVEEGRTNEKLFF. Full variable domain (outside the CDR3, taken from reference TRBV9 and TRBJ1-4): DSGVTQTPKHLITATGQRVTLRCSPRSGDLSVYWYQQSLDQGLQFLIQYYNGEERAKGNILERFSAQQFPDLHSELNLSSLELGDSALYFCASSVEEGRTNEKLFFGSGTQLSVL.

The V gene is TRBV6-2 or TRBV6-3, the J gene TRBJ2-1; no clear D gene. This CDR3 contains 15 residues. Germline V gives CDR1 MNHEY, CDR2 SVGEGT. V lost 2 bases to trimming and J lost 0 bases, with 8 bases between them. This CDR3 reads CASSYRVDSYNEQFF. In nucleotides, the CDR3 is TGTGCCAGCAGTTACAGGGTAGACTCCTACAATGAGCAGTTCTTC.

The chain is built from TRBV5-1 and TRBJ1-4, with 7 nucleotides matching TRBD1. Trimming removed 4 bases from V and 8 bases from J; junction bases left unmatched: 11. Germline assignment: CDR1 SGHRS and CDR2 YFSETQ. The CDR3 has 15 amino acids. The CDR3 spells CASSPRQGIKEKLFF. The CDR3 DNA reads as TGCGCCAGCAGCCCCCGACAGGGTATAAAGGAAAAACTGTTTTTT.

This chain joins TRBV10-3 and TRBJ2-2; TRBD2 might be the D (7 bases). There are 16 residues in the CDR3. The germline gives CDR1 ENHRY, CDR2 SYGVKD. V was shortened by 6 bases and J by 4 bases, with 18 bases between the two germline ends. The CDR3 is CAISGRGAVGTGELFF. Here the CDR3 DNA reads TGTGCCATCAGCGGACGGGGGGCGGTCGGCACCGGGGAGCTGTTTTTT.

CDR3 loop: CASSPGLAGAEQYF. CDR3 nucleotides: TGTGCCAGCAGCCCTGGACTAGCGGGGGCGGAGCAGTACTTC. The J gene is TRBJ2-7, the V gene TRBV7-2; TRBD2 aligns across 13 bases. The CDR3 is 14 residues long. V gave up 5 bases and J gave up 7 bases; unmatched junction bases: 5. Germline lookup yields CDR1 SGHTA and CDR2 FQGNSA.

Comments on this clone: Other DNA sequences in the same sample also yield this CDR3. This sequence joins TRBV12-3 or TRBV12-4 and TRBJ2-3; possibly TRBD2 for D (5 bases). V was shortened by 6 bases and J by 6 bases, with 7 bases between the two germline ends. The CDR3 runs to 11 residues. Written as DNA, the CDR3 is TGTGCCAGCAGCCTAGCTGATACGCAGTATTTT. Protein sequence: CASSLADTQYF.

The gene calls are TRBV7-9 and TRBJ2-3; possibly TRBD1 or TRBD2 for D (5 bases each). V lost 11 bases, J lost 0 bases, and 9 bases lay in between. The CDR3 is 12 residues long. The germline V gene encodes CDR1 SEHNR and CDR2 FQNEAQ (reference sequence). The CDR3 reads CACEGSTDTQYF. CDR3 nucleotide sequence: TGTGCCTGCGAGGGGAGCACAGATACGCAGTATTTT.

This sequence joins TRBV11-2 and TRBJ1-2; D is perhaps TRBD1 (6 bases). CDR1 SGHAT and CDR2 FQNNGV come from the germline V gene. V shed 0 bases and J shed 1 base, with 15 bases lying between them. The CDR3 is 17 residues long. In DNA, the CDR3 is TGTGCCAGCAGCTTAGACAGGGGTTTGAAGGGTAACTATGGCTACACCTTC. This codes for CASSLDRGLKGNYGYTF.

V gene TRBV5-8 combines with J gene TRBJ1-5; D is undetermined. CDR3 length: 14 residues. V shed 1 base and J shed 3 bases, with 8 bases lying between them. Germline V gene data show CDR1 as SGHTS and CDR2 as YDEGEE. CDR3 loop: CASSLRRYNQPQHF. CDR3 DNA sequence: TGTGCCAGCAGCTTGAGACGGTACAATCAGCCCCAGCATTTT.

The chain combines TRBV9 with TRBJ2-7, with 7 bases matching TRBD2. Germline assignment: CDR1 SGDLS and CDR2 YYNGEE. V lost 0 bases to trimming and J lost 3 bases; unmatched junction nucleotides: 6. The CDR3 has 15 amino acids. The CDR3 DNA sequence: TGTGCCAGCAGCGTAGCTACGGGACTAAACTACGAGCAGTACTTC. It is translated as CASSVATGLNYEQYF. Based on the CDR3 plus reference TRBV9 and TRBJ2-7, the full variable domain is DSGVTQTPKHLITATGQRVTLRCSPRSGDLSVYWYQQSLDQGLQFLIQYYNGEERAKGNILERFSAQQFPDLHSELNLSSLELGDSALYFCASSVATGLNYEQYFGPGTRLTVT.

V usage is TRBV6-5 and J usage is TRBJ1-2; 8 nucleotides agree with TRBD1. The CDR3 is made up of 13 amino acids. V shed 6 bases, J shed 4 bases, and the junction held 4 bases outside the gene matches. The germline V gene has CDR1 MNHEY and CDR2 SVGAGI. The CDR3 spells CASSLDRGYGYTF. The CDR3 nucleotides are TGTGCCAGCAGCCTTGACAGGGGCTATGGCTACACCTTC.

The V gene is TRBV3-1 (or the pseudogene TRBV3-2), the J gene TRBJ2-5; 15 nucleotides align to TRBD2. The CDR3 has 18 residues. The germline gives CDR1 LGHDT, CDR2 YNNKEL (reference sequence). The J segment lost 5 bases and the V segment lost 4 bases, leaving 11 bases of the junction unmatched. The CDR3 sequence is CASSRRYSGTSGGETQYF. Written as DNA, the CDR3 is TGTGCCAGCAGCCGAAGATACTCCGGGACTAGCGGGGGGGAGACCCAGTACTTC.

The chain carries TRBV25-1 and TRBJ1-6; perhaps TRBD1 as D (5 bases). V lost 3 bases and J lost 9, with 12 bases in between. The CDR3 spans 14 residues. Germline CDR1 MGHDK, CDR2 SYGVNS. CDR3 DNA sequence: TGTGCCAGCAGTGAGCCGGGACGGAGTTCACCCCTCCACTTT. This gives the protein CASSEPGRSSPLHF.

The V gene is TRBV2, the J gene TRBJ1-5, with a weak D call TRBD1 (5 bases). The CDR3 has 15 amino acids. The V end lost 8 bases, the J end lost 6 bases, and 20 bases lay between the germline ends. CDR1 is SNHLY, CDR2 FYNNEI, per germline. DNA of the CDR3: TGTGCCAGCGGGACTGGGGGACGGAGGAGTCAGCCCCAGCATTTT. This sequence encodes CASGTGGRRSQPQHF. Complete variable domain (other parts from reference TRBV2 and TRBJ1-5): EPEVTQTPSHQVTQMGQEVILRCVPISNHLYFYWYRQILGQKVEFLVSFYNNEISEKSEIFDDQFSVERPDGSNFTLKIRSTKLEDSAMYFCASGTGGRRSQPQHFGDGTRLSIL.

The genes are TRBV12-3 or TRBV12-4 and TRBJ2-7, with D uncertain. Trimming took off 7 bases at V and 0 bases at J, with 10 bases between the two ends. This CDR3 has 13 amino acids. The DNA of the CDR3 is TGTGCCAGCACATTGACGGACTCCTACGAGCAGTACTTC. Translated: CASTLTDSYEQYF.